The table lists the clone carrying this T cell receptor (beta chain) with a few counts. The authors' processing: Estimation of nucleated cell counts relied on the amplification of reference gene primers. Clones were read by immunoSEQ multiplex PCR, and TCRdb kept only the in-frame ones, dropping some. Clone size and V and J calls were adopted from that table, with D and trimming inferred from the DNA. The sample contains roughly 250,000 clones, roughly 84% of which appear only once. These data come from a study of blood T cell repertoires in COVID-19. About the research overall: Samples taken during acute and convalescent COVID-19 were collected in the United States, Italy and Spain. PBMCs, B-cell-depleted T cells, or T cells were the source of the cDNA or gDNA that made up the material.

The sequence was collected from a woman aged 35 to 49 with active or convalescent COVID-19. The specimen sequenced was peripheral blood.

The CDR3 sequence: CASSQGGGSQPQHF. In DNA, the CDR3 is TGTGCCAGCAGCCAAGGAGGGGGAAGTCAGCCCCAGCATTTT. The chain is built from TRBV3-1 (or the pseudogene TRBV3-2) and TRBJ1-5; TRBD1 might be the D (6 bases). This CDR3 has 14 amino acids. V was clipped by 1 base and J by 6 bases, with 10 bases between them. Germline V gene data show CDR1 as LGHDT and CDR2 as YNNKEL (reference sequence).